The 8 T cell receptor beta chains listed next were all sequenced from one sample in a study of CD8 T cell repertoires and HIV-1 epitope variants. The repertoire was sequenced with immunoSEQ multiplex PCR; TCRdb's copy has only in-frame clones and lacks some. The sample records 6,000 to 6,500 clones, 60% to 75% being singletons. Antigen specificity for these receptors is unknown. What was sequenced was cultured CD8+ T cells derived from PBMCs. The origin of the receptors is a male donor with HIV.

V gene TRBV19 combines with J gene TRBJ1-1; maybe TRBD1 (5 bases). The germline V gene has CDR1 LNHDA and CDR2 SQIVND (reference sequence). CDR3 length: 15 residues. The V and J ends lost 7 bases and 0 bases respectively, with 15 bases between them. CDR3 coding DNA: TGTGCCAGTACCCTCGGGGGGACGGTGAACACTGAAGCTTTCTTT. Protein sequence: CASTLGGTVNTEAFF.

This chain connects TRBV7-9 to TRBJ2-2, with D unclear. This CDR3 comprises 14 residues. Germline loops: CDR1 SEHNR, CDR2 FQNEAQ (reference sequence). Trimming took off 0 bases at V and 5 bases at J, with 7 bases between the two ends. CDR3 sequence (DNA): TGTGCCAGCAGCTTAGCCTACGGGACCGGGGAGCTGTTTTTT. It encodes CASSLAYGTGELFF.

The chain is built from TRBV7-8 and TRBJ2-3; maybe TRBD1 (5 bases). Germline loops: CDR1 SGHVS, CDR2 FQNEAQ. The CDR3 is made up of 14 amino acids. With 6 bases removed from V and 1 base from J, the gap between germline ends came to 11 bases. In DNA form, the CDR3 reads TGTGCCAGCAGAGGCAGGGCTGGCACAGATACGCAGTATTTT. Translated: CASRGRAGTDTQYF.

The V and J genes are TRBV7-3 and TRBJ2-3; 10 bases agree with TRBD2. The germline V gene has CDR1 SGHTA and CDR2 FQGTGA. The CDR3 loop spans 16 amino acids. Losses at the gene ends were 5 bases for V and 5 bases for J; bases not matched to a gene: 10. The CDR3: CASSPTLAGGGDTQYF. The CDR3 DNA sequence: TGTGCCAGCAGCCCGACCTTAGCGGGGGGCGGAGATACGCAGTATTTT.

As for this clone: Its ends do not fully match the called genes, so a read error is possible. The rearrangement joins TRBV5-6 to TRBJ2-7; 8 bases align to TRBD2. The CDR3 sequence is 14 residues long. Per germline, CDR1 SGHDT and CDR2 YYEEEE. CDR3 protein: CASSAGLGSSEQYF. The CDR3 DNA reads TGTGCCAGCAGCGCGGGACTAGGTTCCTCCGAGCAGTACTTC.

CDR3 sequence (DNA): TGTGCCAGCAGTGGGCAGGGGGCGAACACCGGGGAGCTGTTTTTT. This gives the protein CASSGQGANTGELFF. The V and J genes are TRBV2 and TRBJ2-2, with TRBD1 identical over 7 bases. J gave up 0 bases and V 4 bases, and 2 bases lay outside the gene matches. CDR1 is SNHLY, CDR2 FYNNEI, per germline. The CDR3 has 15 residues.

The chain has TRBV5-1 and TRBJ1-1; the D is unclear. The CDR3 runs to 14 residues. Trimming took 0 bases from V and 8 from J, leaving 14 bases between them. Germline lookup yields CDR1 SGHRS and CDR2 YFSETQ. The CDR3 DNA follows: TGCGCCAGCAGCTTGGCGGACGCTCGGAGGGAAGCTTTCTTT. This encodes CASSLADARREAFF.

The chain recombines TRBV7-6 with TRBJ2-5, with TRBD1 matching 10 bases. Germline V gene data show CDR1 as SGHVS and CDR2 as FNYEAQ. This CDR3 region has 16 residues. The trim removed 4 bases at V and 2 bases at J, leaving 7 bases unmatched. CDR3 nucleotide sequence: TGTGCCAGCAGCTCATCCGGGACAGGGGTTCAAGAGACCCAGTACTTC. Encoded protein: CASSSSGTGVQETQYF.